This T cell receptor beta chain was observed in a study of shared clonotypes between healthy human individuals. The germline CDR1 and CDR2 sequences are MDHEN and SYDVKM. This CDR3 is built from 16 residues. V lost 4 bases and J 1 base, leaving 13 bases between the germline ends. Using immunoSEQ multiplex PCR, the repertoire was profiled, and TCRdb retains in-frame clones only, with some absent. The table includes about 2.3 million clones, 85% to 95% detected once. The table lists this clone with a count of one. The receptor comes from a man aged 18 to 30 in good health. Some clones in this sample may be carry-over from other donors' samples. The sequenced material came from naive CD4+ T cells from PBMCs. Subset noted: CD45RA+ positively selected. The chain has TRBV28 and TRBJ2-2, with a possible D match to TRBD2 (6 bases). The DNA of the CDR3 is TGTGCCAGCAGTTCACAGCGGGCCCGGAACACCGGGGAGCTGTTTTTT. Translated: CASSSQRARNTGELFF.